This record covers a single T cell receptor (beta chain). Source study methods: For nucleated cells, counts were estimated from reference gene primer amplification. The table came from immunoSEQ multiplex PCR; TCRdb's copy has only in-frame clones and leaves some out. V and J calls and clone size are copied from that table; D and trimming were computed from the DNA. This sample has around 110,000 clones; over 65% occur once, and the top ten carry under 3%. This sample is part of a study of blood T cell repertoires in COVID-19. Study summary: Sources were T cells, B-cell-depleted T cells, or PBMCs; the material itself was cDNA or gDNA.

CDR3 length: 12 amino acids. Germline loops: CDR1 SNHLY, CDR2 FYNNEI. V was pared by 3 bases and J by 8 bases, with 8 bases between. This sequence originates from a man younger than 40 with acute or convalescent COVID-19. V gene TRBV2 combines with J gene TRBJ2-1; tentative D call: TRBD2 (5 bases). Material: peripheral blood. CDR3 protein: CASSDSEDEQFF. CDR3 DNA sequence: TGTGCCAGCAGTGATAGCGAAGATGAGCAGTTCTTC.